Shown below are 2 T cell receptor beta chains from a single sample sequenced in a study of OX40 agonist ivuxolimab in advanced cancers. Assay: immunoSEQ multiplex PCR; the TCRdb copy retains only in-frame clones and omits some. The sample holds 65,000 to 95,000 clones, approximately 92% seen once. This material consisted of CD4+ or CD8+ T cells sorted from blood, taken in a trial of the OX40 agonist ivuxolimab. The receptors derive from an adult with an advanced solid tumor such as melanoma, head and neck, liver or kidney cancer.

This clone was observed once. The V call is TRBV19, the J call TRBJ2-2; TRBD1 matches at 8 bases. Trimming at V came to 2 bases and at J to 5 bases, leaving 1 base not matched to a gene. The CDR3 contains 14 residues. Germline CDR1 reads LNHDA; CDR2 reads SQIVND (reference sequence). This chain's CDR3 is CASSIQGATGELFF. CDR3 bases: TGTGCCAGTAGTATACAGGGGGCAACCGGGGAGCTGTTTTTT.

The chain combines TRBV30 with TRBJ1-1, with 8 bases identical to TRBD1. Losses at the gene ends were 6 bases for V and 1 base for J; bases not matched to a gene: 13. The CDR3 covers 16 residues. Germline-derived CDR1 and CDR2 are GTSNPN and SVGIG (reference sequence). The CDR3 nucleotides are TGTGCCTGCCTTGGACAGGGAAGACGGAGGAACACTGAAGCTTTCTTT. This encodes CACLGQGRRRNTEAFF.